The next 18 T cell receptor beta chains were all read from a single sample in a study of technical replicates of blood from several donors. Data came from immunoSEQ multiplex PCR; TCRdb stores just in-frame clones and leaves some out. The data show some 71,000 clones, roughly 97% seen once. Sequencing was carried out using T cells isolated from PBMCs. Receptors originate from a human donor in good health.

The gene calls are TRBV12-5 and TRBJ1-4; 8 bases are a match to TRBD1. Germline-derived CDR1 and CDR2 are LGHNT and FRNRAP. The CDR3 has 14 residues. J lost 13 bases, V lost 6 bases, and 13 bases had no gene match. CDR3 loop: CASGPTGATYGLFF. Written as DNA, the CDR3 is TGTGCTAGTGGCCCGACAGGGGCGACGTATGGACTGTTTTTT.

This chain connects TRBV4-1 to TRBJ2-1; D possibly corresponds to TRBD2 (5 bases). V lost 3 bases to trimming and J lost 8 bases, with 11 bases between them. From germline, CDR1 is MGHRA and CDR2 YSYEKL. This CDR3 has 13 amino acids. The CDR3 reads CASSHHSGYEQFF. The CDR3 region has the DNA TGCGCCAGCAGCCACCACTCGGGGTATGAGCAGTTCTTC.

V and J are TRBV10-1 and TRBJ1-1; D is ambiguous. V lost 0 bases, J lost 1 base, and 9 bases lay in between. The CDR3 is 15 residues long. The germline gives CDR1 WNHNN, CDR2 SYGVQD (reference sequence). The CDR3: CASSESGGENTEAFF. The CDR3 bases are TGCGCCAGCAGTGAGTCGGGCGGGGAGAACACTGAAGCTTTCTTT.

CDR3 nucleotides: TGTGCCAGCAGCCCTCGAGGGACAGGGGGCGCCGAGCAGTACTTC. Translated, it gives CASSPRGTGGAEQYF. This chain links TRBV7-9 with TRBJ2-7; 12 bases are a match to TRBD1. V lost 5 bases and J lost 6; bases outside the gene matches: 8. From germline, CDR1 is SEHNR and CDR2 FQNEAQ (reference sequence). There are 15 residues in the CDR3.

DNA for the CDR3: TGTGCCAGCAGCGTAGGCTCTGGACGGGGGAATGAGCAGTTCTTC. As protein: CASSVGSGRGNEQFF. The J gene is TRBJ2-1, the V gene TRBV9; D perhaps matches TRBD2 (6 bases). Germline V gene sequence: CDR1 SGDLS, CDR2 YYNGEE. The CDR3 is 15 amino acids. V shed 0 bases and J shed 7 bases, with 14 bases lying between them. The full variable domain, in which reference TRBV9 and TRBJ2-1 provide the parts outside the CDR3, is DSGVTQTPKHLITATGQRVTLRCSPRSGDLSVYWYQQSLDQGLQFLIQYYNGEERAKGNILERFSAQQFPDLHSELNLSSLELGDSALYFCASSVGSGRGNEQFFGPGTRLTVL.

The chain recombines TRBV6-5 with TRBJ2-7; 9 bases map to TRBD1. With V trimmed by 5 bases and J by 2 bases, 4 bases remained unmatched. The CDR3 has 14 residues. Germline V CDR1 and CDR2: MNHEY, SVGAGI. CDR3 bases: TGTGCCAGCAGTCCAAACAGGGGGCCCTACGAGCAGTACTTC. Its translation is CASSPNRGPYEQYF.

V is TRBV10-2 and J is TRBJ2-2; 7 positions match TRBD1. The length of the CDR3 is 15 residues. V dropped 8 bases and J dropped 7; count of bases not matched to a gene: 13. CDR1 and CDR2 from the germline V gene are WSHSY and SAAADI. The CDR3 loop is CASLPGIGGGGELFF. The CDR3 DNA reads as TGCGCCAGCCTCCCCGGAATAGGGGGCGGCGGGGAGCTGTTTTTT.

The chain recombines TRBV15 with TRBJ2-4; 8 positions match TRBD1. Per germline, CDR1 LNHNV and CDR2 YYDKDF (reference sequence). V was clipped by 3 bases and J by 2 bases; unmatched bases: 9. The CDR3 contains 17 residues. DNA for the CDR3: TGTGCCACCAGCAGGGGTAGGACAGGGACATCCAAAAACATTCAGTACTTC. Its protein product is CATSRGRTGTSKNIQYF.

This clone is a singleton in its sample. The chain uses TRBV4-1 and TRBJ2-7; D might be TRBD1 (5 bases). Trimming stripped 2 bases from V and 3 bases from J, with 11 bases between. The germline V gene has CDR1 MGHRA and CDR2 YSYEKL. There are 14 residues in the CDR3. Here the CDR3 DNA reads TGCGCCAGCAGCCAACTAGGGGATTTCTACGAGCAGTACTTC. The encoded protein is CASSQLGDFYEQYF.

V usage is TRBV11-3 and J usage is TRBJ2-1; 8 bases align to TRBD2. V trimming: 1 base; J trimming: 1 base; junction bases outside the gene matches: 6. Germline CDR1 and CDR2: SGHNT and YENEEA. The CDR3 totals 17 residues. CDR3 in amino acids: CASSLGSGAKSYNEQFF. For the CDR3, the DNA is TGTGCCAGCAGCTTAGGTAGCGGGGCTAAATCCTACAATGAGCAGTTCTTC. Using reference TRBV11-3 and TRBJ2-1 for the parts outside the CDR3, the full variable domain is EAGVVQSPRYKIIEKKQPVAFWCNPISGHNTLYWYLQNLGQGPELLIRYENEEAVDDSQLPKDRFSAERLKGVDSTLKIQPAELGDSAVYLCASSLGSGAKSYNEQFFGPGTRLTVL.

The V and J genes are TRBV5-1 and TRBJ2-1, with D uncertain. Germline assignment: CDR1 SGHRS and CDR2 YFSETQ. V was cut by 1 base and J by 0 bases, with 11 bases left in between. The CDR3 loop spans 16 amino acids. CDR3 nucleotide sequence: TGCGCCAGCAGCTTGCTCCCTCCCAGCTCCTACAATGAGCAGTTCTTC. This translates into CASSLLPPSSYNEQFF.

The V and J genes are TRBV2 and TRBJ1-1; 9 nucleotides match TRBD1. This CDR3 comprises 15 residues. J was trimmed by 6 bases and V by 4 bases; bases with no gene match: 9. CDR1 and CDR2 from the germline V gene are SNHLY and FYNNEI. The CDR3 loop reads CASSAWDRVVPEAFF. The DNA of the CDR3 is TGTGCCAGCAGTGCCTGGGACAGGGTCGTTCCTGAAGCTTTCTTT.

V gene TRBV2 combines with J gene TRBJ1-6; the D is unclear. Trimming took 3 bases from V and 9 from J, leaving 12 bases between them. The CDR3 covers 14 residues. Germline V lookup: CDR1 SNHLY, CDR2 FYNNEI. The CDR3 loop is CASSDYRVSSPLHF. CDR3 nucleotide sequence: TGTGCCAGCAGTGACTACCGGGTTTCTTCACCCCTCCACTTT.

This rearrangement joins TRBV5-1 to TRBJ1-1, with 8 bases fitting TRBD1. The V segment lost 0 bases and the J segment 7 bases; nucleotides outside the gene matches: 5. The CDR3 loop spans 14 amino acids. CDR1 is SGHRS, CDR2 YFSETQ, per germline. CDR3 DNA: TGCGCCAGCAGCTTGGACAGGGGGACGGATGAAGCTTTCTTT. Translated, it gives CASSLDRGTDEAFF.

The V and J genes are TRBV6-1 and TRBJ2-3, with 9 bases identical to TRBD1. V lost 1 base and J lost 5; bases outside the gene matches: 1. The germline CDR1 and CDR2 sequences are MNHNS and SASEGT. This CDR3 has 14 residues. CDR3 bases: TGTGCCAGCAGTGAAGGGACAGGGGAAGATACGCAGTATTTT. Protein sequence: CASSEGTGEDTQYF.

To note about this clone: Other DNA sequences of this sample code for an identical CDR3. The genes are TRBV9 and TRBJ1-1; the D gene is possibly TRBD1 (5 bases). The V end was cut by 0 bases, the J end by 3 bases, with 12 bases between. CDR1 SGDLS and CDR2 YYNGEE come from the germline V gene. The CDR3 loop spans 15 amino acids. The CDR3 here is CASSVDPGVDTEAFF. The CDR3 nucleotides read TGTGCCAGCAGCGTAGACCCGGGGGTGGACACTGAAGCTTTCTTT.

The V and J genes are TRBV2 and TRBJ2-1; TRBD2 is a possible D gene (6 bases). V was trimmed by 6 bases and J by 4 bases, leaving 13 bases between them. CDR1 is SNHLY, CDR2 FYNNEI, per germline. This CDR3 has 14 amino acids. CDR3 sequence: CASSIAATYNEQFF. In DNA form, the CDR3 reads TGTGCCAGCAGCATAGCGGCCACTTACAATGAGCAGTTCTTC. Full variable domain (remainder filled in from reference TRBV2 and TRBJ2-1): EPEVTQTPSHQVTQMGQEVILRCVPISNHLYFYWYRQILGQKVEFLVSFYNNEISEKSEIFDDQFSVERPDGSNFTLKIRSTKLEDSAMYFCASSIAATYNEQFFGPGTRLTVL.

As to this clone: This CDR3 is also generated by other DNA sequences in the sample. This chain links TRBV7-9 with TRBJ2-5; 7 bases match TRBD1. The CDR3 totals 14 residues. In germline, CDR1 is SEHNR, CDR2 FQNEAQ (reference sequence). V trimming: 4 bases; J trimming: 3 bases; junction bases outside the gene matches: 5. The CDR3 nucleotides read TGTGCCAGCAGCTACCGGGACAGAGAAGAGACCCAGTACTTC. Translation gives CASSYRDREETQYF.